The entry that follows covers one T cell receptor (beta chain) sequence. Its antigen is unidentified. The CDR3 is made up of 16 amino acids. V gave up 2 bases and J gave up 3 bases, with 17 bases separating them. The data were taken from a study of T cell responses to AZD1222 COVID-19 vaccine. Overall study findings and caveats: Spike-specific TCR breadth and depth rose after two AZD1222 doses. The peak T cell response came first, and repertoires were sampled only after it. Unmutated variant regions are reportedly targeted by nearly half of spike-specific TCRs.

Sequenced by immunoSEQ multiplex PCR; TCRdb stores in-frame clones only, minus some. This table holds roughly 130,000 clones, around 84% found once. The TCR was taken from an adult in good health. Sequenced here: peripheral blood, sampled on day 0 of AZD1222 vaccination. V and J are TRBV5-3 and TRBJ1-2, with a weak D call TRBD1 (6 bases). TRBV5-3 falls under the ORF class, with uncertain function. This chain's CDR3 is CARSLQDSRADYGYTF. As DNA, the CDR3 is TGTGCCAGAAGCTTACAGGACAGTCGGGCGGACTATGGCTACACCTTC.